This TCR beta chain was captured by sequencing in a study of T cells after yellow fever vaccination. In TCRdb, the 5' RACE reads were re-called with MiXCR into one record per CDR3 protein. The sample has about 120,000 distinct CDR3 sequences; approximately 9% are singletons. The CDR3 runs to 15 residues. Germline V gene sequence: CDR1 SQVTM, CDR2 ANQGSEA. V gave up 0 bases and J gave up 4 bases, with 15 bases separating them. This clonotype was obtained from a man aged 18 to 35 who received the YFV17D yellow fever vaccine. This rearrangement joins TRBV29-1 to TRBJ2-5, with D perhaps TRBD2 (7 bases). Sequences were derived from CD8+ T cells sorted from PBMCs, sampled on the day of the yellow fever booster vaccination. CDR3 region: CSVEDGGGPRETQYF. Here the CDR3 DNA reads TGCAGCGTTGAAGATGGGGGGGGGCCCCGAGAGACCCAGTACTTC.